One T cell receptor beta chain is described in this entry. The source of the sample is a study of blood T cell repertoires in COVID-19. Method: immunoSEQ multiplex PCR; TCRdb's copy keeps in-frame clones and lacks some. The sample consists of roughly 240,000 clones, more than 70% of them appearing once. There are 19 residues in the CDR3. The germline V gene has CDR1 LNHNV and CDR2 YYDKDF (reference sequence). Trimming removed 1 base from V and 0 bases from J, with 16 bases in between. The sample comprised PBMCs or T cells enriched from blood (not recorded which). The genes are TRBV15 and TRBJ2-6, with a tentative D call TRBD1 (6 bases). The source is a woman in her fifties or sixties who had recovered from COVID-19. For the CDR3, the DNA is TGTGCCACCAGCAGAGTACGAAAAACAGGGCGCTCTGGGGCCAACGTCCTGACTTTC. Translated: CATSRVRKTGRSGANVLTF. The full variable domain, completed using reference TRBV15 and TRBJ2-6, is DAMVIQNPRYQVTQFGKPVTLSCSQTLNHNVMYWYQQKSSQAPKLLFHYYDKDFNNEADTPDNFQSRRPNTSFCFLDIRSPGLGDTAMYLCATSRVRKTGRSGANVLTFGAGSRLTVL.